Presented here are 8 T cell receptor beta chains from one specimen sequenced in a study of T cells in Graves' hyperthyroidism and ophthalmopathy (dated by TCRdb to between 2018 and 2021). The protocol used for the library was multiplex PCR. TCRdb names Illumina HiSeq 2000 as the instrument used. The TCR beta CDR3 regions were amplified from the RNA transcripts. The TCR CDR3 was subjected to a first round of RT-PCR using the HTBI primer set and the Qiagen OneStep RT-PCR kit. The public reads were quality trimmed at Q25 with fastp and then assembled into clones with MiXCR by TCRdb, keeping productive beta chains. Rows matching on CDR3 protein sequence are summarized as one entry with the most common DNA and genes. The sample table lists about 400,000 distinct CDR3 sequences, about 25% of them with a count of one. The ten most abundant clones make up more than 60% of the sample. The specimen sequenced was blood. The receptors were sampled from a man aged 50 or older with Graves' hyperthyroidism.

This clonotype was picked up one time. The chain couples TRBV2 to TRBJ2-1; tentative D call: TRBD2 (6 bases). V dropped 2 bases and J dropped 7 bases, with 18 bases sitting between them. CDR1 and CDR2 (germline): SNHLY, FYNNEI. CDR3 length equals 16 residues. The CDR3 DNA reads TGTGCCAGCAGTGAAATGGGGGGAGGATTGGGGAATGAGCAGTTCTTC. As protein: CASSEMGGGLGNEQFF.

The chain is built from TRBV5-1 and TRBJ2-7; TRBD1 matches at 7 bases. The CDR3 totals 17 residues. From germline, CDR1 is SGHRS and CDR2 YFSETQ. V shed 0 bases, J shed 5 bases, and the junction held 14 bases outside the gene matches. The CDR3 region has the DNA TGCGCCAGCAGCTTGGTTCCCTCGGGACAGTTTTTTGACGAGCAGTACTTC. Translation: CASSLVPSGQFFDEQYF.

The chain is built from TRBV11-2 and TRBJ2-7; tentatively, D is TRBD1 (6 bases). Germline assignment: CDR1 SGHAT and CDR2 FQNNGV. The CDR3 contains 14 residues. V was clipped by 5 bases and J by 3 bases, with 14 bases between them. DNA of the CDR3: TGTGCCAGCAGCCCGGCCGGGACAAACTACGAGCAGTACTTC. This gives the protein CASSPAGTNYEQYF. The complete variable domain, with remaining parts taken from reference TRBV11-2 and TRBJ2-7, reads EAGVAQSPRYKIIEKRQSVAFWCNPISGHATLYWYQQILGQGPKLLIQFQNNGVVDDSQLPKDRFSAERLKGVDSTLKIQPAKLEDSAVYLCASSPAGTNYEQYFGPGTRLTVT.

V gene TRBV12-3 or TRBV12-4 combines with J gene TRBJ2-2; TRBD2 matches at 12 bases. The length of the CDR3 is 18 residues. Trimming took 6 bases from V and 1 from J; bases not matched to a gene: 9. The CDR3 loop is CASRQTLAGGRNTGELFF. In DNA form, the CDR3 reads TGTGCCAGCAGACAAACCCTAGCGGGAGGGCGGAACACCGGGGAGCTGTTTTTT.

This clonotype was seen ten or more times. V gene TRBV2 combines with J gene TRBJ2-7, with TRBD1 matching 7 bases. The CDR3 totals 13 residues. Trimming removed 5 bases from V and 1 base from J; junction bases left unmatched: 2. The germline V gene has CDR1 SNHLY and CDR2 FYNNEI. The CDR3 DNA sequence: TGTGCCAGCAGTTGGGACAGTTCCTACGAGCAGTACTTC. It translates to CASSWDSSYEQYF.

This clonotype was seen ten or more times. In DNA, the CDR3 is TGTGCCAGCAGCCGGACTAGCGGGAAGCATTTGGAGACCCAGTACTTC. Translated: CASSRTSGKHLETQYF. This sequence joins TRBV7-8 and TRBJ2-5; TRBD2 matches 12 bases. Per the germline V gene, CDR1 is SGHVS and CDR2 is FQNEAQ. This CDR3 has 16 residues. The trim removed 5 bases at V and 5 bases at J, leaving 9 bases unmatched.

This chain uses TRBV28 with TRBJ2-3; 10 bases line up with TRBD2. The CDR3 length is 17 residues. After removal of 1 base from V and 1 base from J, the junction contained 5 bases not matched to a gene. Germline CDR1 is MDHEN and CDR2 is SYDVKM. Here the CDR3 reads CASSLLPLAGGTDTQYF. For the CDR3, the DNA is TGTGCCAGCAGTTTATTGCCTCTAGCGGGAGGCACAGATACGCAGTATTTT.

The rearrangement links TRBV11-2 to TRBJ2-3, with D possibly matching TRBD1 (5 bases). Trimming left V 1 base short and J 0 bases short, with 11 bases between. The CDR3 covers 16 residues. Germline V gene data show CDR1 as SGHAT and CDR2 as FQNNGV. The CDR3 protein is CASSLGGGHSTDTQYF. CDR3 DNA sequence: TGTGCCAGCAGCTTAGGGGGCGGACATAGCACAGATACGCAGTATTTT.